The rows below give T cell receptor beta chains drawn from one sample of a study of blood T cells in healthy people across ages. TCRdb re-called the 5' RACE reads with MiXCR, one entry per CDR3 protein. Of 590,000 or so distinct CDR3 sequences listed, approximately 30% are singletons. The sequencing input was blood. Receptors were obtained from a woman aged 80 or older in good health. The CDR3 runs from the conserved cysteine through the conserved F or W. The size entry is marked missing in some rows and otherwise reads once, few, many or a size class.

J gene | V gene | clone size | CDR3 protein
TRBJ1-5 | TRBV6-1 | many | CASSIRPNQPQHF
TRBJ2-2 | TRBV20-1 | . | CSARDPSGGANTGELFF
TRBJ2-3 | TRBV4-1 | many | CASSSSIQGVTDTQYF
TRBJ2-1 | TRBV5-5 | few | CASSLAPYGGAYNEQFF
TRBJ2-5 | TRBV29-1 | . | CSPTAGIQETQYF
TRBJ1-2 | TRBV7-3 | many | CASSLGNNYGYTF
TRBJ2-2 | TRBV6-2/TRBV6-3 | many | CASRTGTSGVQYTGELFF
TRBJ1-1 | TRBV2 | . | CASRGGVGMNTEAFF
TRBJ2-3 | TRBV7-3 | many | CASSPRPSGVATDTQYF
TRBJ1-3 | TRBV7-9 | many | CASSFSSSRGGYGNTIYF
TRBJ2-7 | TRBV19 | few | CASSLDTYSYEQYF
TRBJ2-1 | TRBV6-2/TRBV6-3 | . | CASSHPGLAVNEQFF
TRBJ2-2 | TRBV7-2 | few | CASSRDRGGAGELFF
TRBJ1-1 | TRBV6-5 | . | CASSKQGALTEAFF
TRBJ2-1 | TRBV6-5 | . | CASSYRRGSYNEQFF
TRBJ2-6 | TRBV7-2 | many | CASSLGTRANVLTF
TRBJ1-1 | TRBV6-2/TRBV6-3 | . | CASSRRALMNTEAFF
TRBJ2-3 | TRBV6-2/TRBV6-3 | many | CASSYSETTDTQYF
TRBJ2-1 | TRBV2 | . | CASSEWTSGGNEQFF
TRBJ2-3 | TRBV6-5 | few | CASSYSTSMTDTQYF
TRBJ2-1 | TRBV20-1 | . | CRARRRGNEQFF
TRBJ2-1 | TRBV24-1 | many | CATSPGDRAYNEQFF
. | TRBV24-1 | . | CATRPPQYNEQYF
TRBJ1-1 | TRBV20-1 | few | CSATNQIKQGGNTEAFF
TRBJ2-5 | TRBV20-1 | many | CSAKTSGLETQYF
TRBJ2-3 | TRBV5-1 | . | CASSLGPVRTDTQYF
TRBJ1-2 | TRBV4-2 | . | CASSQDRVRGGNYGYTF
TRBJ1-2 | TRBV19 | . | CASSPSTLNYGYTF
TRBJ1-4 | TRBV15 | many | CATSSPRANEKLFF
TRBJ2-1 | TRBV29-1 | many | CSVEVEARDDEQFF
TRBJ2-5 | TRBV7-2 | many | CASSTHRDLYQETQYF
TRBJ2-1 | TRBV30 | few | CAWSPAGLYEQFF
TRBJ2-3 | TRBV20-1 | . | CSATPTGGRRTDTQYF
TRBJ2-1 | TRBV15 | many | CATSRARDGIYNEQFF
TRBJ2-1 | TRBV3-1 | many | CASSQATSYNEQFF
TRBJ2-7 | TRBV3-1 | many | CASSQPGQASEQYF
TRBJ2-1 | TRBV29-1 | many | CSGSTSGGGNEQFF
TRBJ2-6 | TRBV7-9 | many | CASSFTGGSGANVLTF
TRBJ2-7 | TRBV6-1 | . | CASNRDRRNEQYF
TRBJ1-1 | TRBV5-1 | . | CASSLKGIEAFF
TRBJ1-2 | TRBV4-3 | many | CASSQDLEDGYTF
TRBJ1-4 | TRBV30 | . | CAWRDRGRGEKLFF
TRBJ2-1 | TRBV5-1 | many | CASSTGLAGTYNEQFF
TRBJ2-3 | TRBV12-3/TRBV12-4 | . | CASGTGVRTDTQYF
TRBJ2-1 | TRBV6-5 | . | CASSYCGRDNEQFF
TRBJ2-5 | TRBV20-1 | few | CSASETGLQETQYF